This is a list of T cell receptor beta chains from one sample in a study of blood T cell repertoires in COVID-19. The method was immunoSEQ multiplex PCR; TCRdb's version includes in-frame clones alone and lacks a portion of them. The sample lists tens of thousands of clones, approximately 91% occurring once. Source material: peripheral blood. Every receptor here comes from a man in his forties or fifties with active COVID-19. Each CDR3 is given with its conserved first and last residue.

V gene	J gene	CDR3 protein
TRBV6-5	TRBJ1-2	CASSLTGTYGYTF
TRBV5-1	TRBJ1-6	CASSLPGVKDSPLHF
TRBV6-4	TRBJ2-1	CASQREAFYNEQFF
TRBV19	TRBJ1-4	CASGPGVYEKLFF
TRBV7-9	TRBJ1-4	CASSLLPGTGGNKEKLFF
TRBV24-1	TRBJ2-3	CATSDSGLTQYF
TRBV9	TRBJ2-7	CASSRQSYEQYF
TRBV19	TRBJ1-5	CASHRDRGFGAQHF
TRBV5-8	TRBJ2-1	CASSLNFGTGSRHEQFF
TRBV2	TRBJ1-5	CASRWTGGGNQPQHF
TRBV6-2/TRBV6-3	TRBJ1-4	CASSYDRINEKLFF
TRBV7-3	TRBJ1-5	CASSLSGGQPQHF
TRBV24-1	TRBJ2-1	CATTRAGWVRSYNEQFF
TRBV7-3	TRBJ2-3	CASSSYPTSGGTPSTDTQYF
TRBV19	TRBJ1-2	CASRDRGLEGGYTF
TRBV6-1	TRBJ2-3	CASSEAASGGADTQYF
TRBV7-2	TRBJ2-5	CASSGGGLAGVVSNF
TRBV4-1	TRBJ1-6	CASSQQELKNSPLHF
TRBV4-3	TRBJ2-1	CASSQEWASGGFSYNEQFF
TRBV2	TRBJ1-6	CAGGQFQSPLHF
TRBV5-1	TRBJ1-1	CASSQTSGTGNFF
TRBV18	TRBJ1-5	CASSPWGGLSPQHF
TRBV7-6	TRBJ2-1	CASSLEPALDSFNEQFF
TRBV30	TRBJ1-5	CAWNGAGDQPQHF
TRBV7-2	TRBJ1-5	CASSLGRDRGSNQPQHF
TRBV19	TRBJ1-5	CASSVWTGEDQPQHF
TRBV19	TRBJ1-2	CASSRLGNPGGYTF
TRBV7-8	TRBJ2-5	CASTAGNRGTETQYF
TRBV9	TRBJ1-5	CASSVAPGEPQHF
TRBV28	TRBJ1-2	CASSPYRGGYTF
TRBV21-1	TRBJ2-1	CASSCGVAGVSNEQFF
TRBV24-1	TRBJ1-5	CASMHRGVQPQHF
TRBV7-9	TRBJ2-7	CASSLPPRWAGDISYEQYF
TRBV10-2	TRBJ2-3	CASSNTGSTDTQYF